These 26 T cell receptor beta chains were all obtained from the same sample, sequenced in a study of blood T cell repertoires in COVID-19. The method was immunoSEQ multiplex PCR; TCRdb's version includes in-frame clones alone and lacks a portion of them. Of more than 200,000 clones in the sample, around 90% were seen once. Sequenced material: peripheral blood. The source of these receptors is a man older than 75 with acute or convalescent COVID-19.

The chain uses TRBV29-1 and TRBJ2-7, with TRBD1 matching 7 bases. This CDR3 is 12 amino acids long. The V segment lost 6 bases and the J segment 6 bases; nucleotides outside the gene matches: 8. Per germline, CDR1 SQVTM and CDR2 ANQGSEA. CDR3 DNA: TGCAGCGTAAAGACAGGGCTCCCCGAGCAGTACTTC. Translation: CSVKTGLPEQYF.

This chain uses TRBV5-4 with TRBJ2-5; TRBD1 matches 8 bases. The CDR3 totals 16 residues. Germline-derived CDR1 and CDR2 are SGHNT and YYREEE (reference sequence). The V gene end was trimmed by 2 bases and the J gene end by 1 base; junction bases not matched to a gene: 7. In nucleotides, the CDR3 is TGTGCCAGCAGCTTAGATCAGGGGACAGGCCAAGAGACCCAGTACTTC. Encoded protein: CASSLDQGTGQETQYF.

This chain uses TRBV2 with TRBJ2-4; TRBD1 aligns across 7 bases. The V gene end was trimmed by 3 bases and the J gene end by 15 bases; junction bases not matched to a gene: 5. This CDR3 is built from 11 residues. CDR1 and CDR2 (germline): SNHLY, FYNNEI. CDR3 bases: TGTGCCAGCAGTGAGACAGGGCGGTGGTACTTC. Protein: CASSETGRWYF.

Details on this clone: In the same sample, other DNA sequences code for this CDR3. The rearrangement joins TRBV6-6 to TRBJ1-2; TRBD1 matches at 10 bases. The CDR3 runs to 15 residues. In germline, CDR1 is MNHNY, CDR2 SVGAGI (reference sequence). The V gene end was trimmed by 0 bases and the J gene end by 5 bases; junction bases not matched to a gene: 3. The CDR3 sequence is CASSYSGTGDYGYTF. CDR3 nucleotides: TGTGCCAGCAGTTACTCAGGGACAGGGGATTATGGCTACACCTTC.

V gene TRBV29-1 combines with J gene TRBJ2-3; weak D call: TRBD1 (5 bases). The length of the CDR3 is 13 residues. CDR1 and CDR2 (germline): SQVTM, ANQGSEA. Trimming removed 4 bases at V and 0 bases at J, with 8 bases between. The CDR3: CSVAGLSTDTQYF. Here the CDR3 DNA reads TGCAGCGTTGCAGGGCTTAGCACAGATACGCAGTATTTT.

About this clone itself: Other DNA variants within this sample encode the same CDR3. The chain couples TRBV3-1 (or the pseudogene TRBV3-2) to TRBJ2-3; D unresolved. CDR3 length: 13 amino acids. V was cut by 0 bases and J by 3 bases, with 4 bases left in between. Germline V gene sequence: CDR1 LGHDT, CDR2 YNNKEL (reference sequence). The CDR3 loop is CASSQEATDTQYF. CDR3 nucleotides: TGTGCCAGCAGCCAAGAAGCAACAGATACGCAGTATTTT.

This clone was observed once. The genes are TRBV19 and TRBJ2-3; 7 bases are a match to TRBD2. There are 15 residues in the CDR3. Per germline, CDR1 LNHDA and CDR2 SQIVND (reference sequence). Unmatched junction bases numbered 8, after V lost 5 bases and J lost 3 bases. CDR3 sequence (DNA): TGTGCCAGTAGTCCTCGGGGGGACGGAACAGATACGCAGTATTTT. Its protein product is CASSPRGDGTDTQYF.

The chain combines TRBV28 with TRBJ1-5, with no clear D. V lost 7 bases to trimming and J lost 0 bases, with 10 bases between them. The CDR3 consists of 14 residues. Germline-derived CDR1 and CDR2 are MDHEN and SYDVKM. CDR3 in amino acids: CASTFGISNQPQHF. CDR3 sequence (DNA): TGTGCCAGCACCTTCGGGATTAGCAATCAGCCCCAGCATTTT.

The chain links TRBV7-2 to TRBJ1-4; 7 bases are a match to TRBD1. The CDR3 length is 15 residues. CDR1 is SGHTA, CDR2 FQGNSA, per germline. The J segment lost 12 bases and the V segment lost 1 base, leaving 11 bases of the junction unmatched. CDR3 nucleotide sequence: TGTGCCAGCAGCTTAGAAGGGACAGCCCTTCGGGAACTGTTTTTT. Encoded protein: CASSLEGTALRELFF.

This clone was seen only once. The V gene is TRBV3-1 (or the pseudogene TRBV3-2), the J gene TRBJ2-1, with TRBD2 matching 11 bases. The CDR3 consists of 15 residues. V shed 2 bases and J 4 bases; nucleotides not matched to a gene: 1. Looked up from germline, CDR1 is LGHDT and CDR2 is YNNKEL (reference sequence). CDR3 protein: CASSQLAGGYNEQFF. CDR3 nucleotides: TGTGCCAGCAGCCAACTAGCGGGGGGTTACAATGAGCAGTTCTTC.

This clone was observed at least ten times. The sample holds other DNA sequences that translate to the same CDR3. The chain uses TRBV6-6 and TRBJ2-7; tentatively, D is TRBD2 (6 bases). The CDR3 is 13 residues long. Germline V gives CDR1 MNHNY, CDR2 SVGAGI (reference sequence). Between the trimmed V and J ends, which lost 0 bases and 4 bases, there was a span of 7 bases. CDR3 protein: CASSYSGTYEQYF. The CDR3 nucleotides are TGTGCCAGCAGTTACTCGGGGACTTACGAGCAGTACTTC.

The rearrangement joins TRBV3-1 (or the pseudogene TRBV3-2) to TRBJ2-5; tentative D call: TRBD1 (6 bases). V was shortened by 6 bases and J by 2 bases, with 13 bases between the two germline ends. The CDR3 runs to 14 residues. From germline, CDR1 is LGHDT and CDR2 YNNKEL (reference sequence). The CDR3 protein is CASRTVGAQETQYF. DNA for the CDR3: TGTGCCAGCAGAACGGTGGGGGCTCAAGAGACCCAGTACTTC.

The rearrangement joins TRBV19 to TRBJ1-5, with D unresolved. The CDR3 consists of 13 residues. V lost 10 bases and J 7 bases, leaving 17 bases between the germline ends. The V gene's germline CDR1 is LNHDA and CDR2 SQIVND (reference sequence). The CDR3 loop reads CATNIGVLQPQHF. The CDR3 region has the DNA TGTGCCACCAATATCGGGGTCCTACAGCCCCAGCATTTT.

V is TRBV19 and J is TRBJ1-5, with TRBD1 matching over 10 bases. The CDR3 covers 16 residues. Germline-derived CDR1 and CDR2 are LNHDA and SQIVND (reference sequence). The V gene end was trimmed by 5 bases and the J gene end by 10 bases; junction bases not matched to a gene: 14. CDR3 DNA sequence: TGTGCCAGTAGTCCGCGAACCGGGACAGGGGTCTCACCCCAGCATTTT. Encoded protein: CASSPRTGTGVSPQHF. Filled out from reference TRBV19 and TRBJ1-5, the complete variable domain reads DGGITQSPKYLFRKEGQNVTLSCEQNLNHDAMYWYRQDPGQGLRLIYYSQIVNDFQKGDIAEGYSVSREKKESFPLTVTSAQKNPTAFYLCASSPRTGTGVSPQHFGDGTRLSIL.

The V call is TRBV7-3, the J call TRBJ2-5; 9 bases agree with TRBD1. This CDR3 is built from 14 residues. After removal of 5 bases from V and 5 bases from J, the junction contained 6 bases not matched to a gene. In germline, CDR1 is SGHTA, CDR2 FQGTGA. This chain's CDR3 is CASSQDRGSETQYF. The CDR3 nucleotides are TGTGCCAGCAGCCAAGACAGGGGGTCGGAGACCCAGTACTTC.

The table lists this clone with a count of one. V gene TRBV5-1 combines with J gene TRBJ1-6; D not certain. V lost 0 bases to trimming and J lost 7 bases, with 14 bases between them. Germline CDR1 is SGHRS and CDR2 is YFSETQ. The CDR3 has 16 residues. The CDR3 coding sequence is TGCGCCAGCAGCTTGGAGTTGGGCCGAGGGAATTCACCCCTCCACTTT. Translation gives CASSLELGRGNSPLHF.

The chain employs TRBV5-4 and TRBJ1-5, with 9 nucleotides matching TRBD1. The CDR3 loop spans 16 amino acids. The V gene's germline CDR1 is SGHNT and CDR2 YYREEE (reference sequence). The V segment lost 3 bases and the J segment 2 bases; nucleotides outside the gene matches: 6. CDR3 loop: CASSSQGALGNQPQHF. CDR3 sequence (DNA): TGTGCCAGCAGCTCACAGGGGGCGCTTGGCAATCAGCCCCAGCATTTT.

The chain combines TRBV19 with TRBJ2-7; tentatively, D is TRBD2 (6 bases). Germline CDR1 LNHDA, CDR2 SQIVND (reference sequence). There are 15 residues in the CDR3. Trimming took 9 bases from V and 3 from J, leaving 21 bases between them. The CDR3 coding sequence is TGTGCCAGCTCCCCGGGGGACCCTACATTCTACGAGCAGTACTTC. Protein sequence: CASSPGDPTFYEQYF. Using reference TRBV19 and TRBJ2-7 for the parts outside the CDR3, the full variable domain is DGGITQSPKYLFRKEGQNVTLSCEQNLNHDAMYWYRQDPGQGLRLIYYSQIVNDFQKGDIAEGYSVSREKKESFPLTVTSAQKNPTAFYLCASSPGDPTFYEQYFGPGTRLTVT.

The chain employs TRBV5-8 and TRBJ1-2; TRBD1 is a possible D gene (5 bases). Looked up from germline, CDR1 is SGHTS and CDR2 is YDEGEE. The V end lost 0 bases, the J end lost 1 base, and 7 bases lay between the germline ends. This CDR3 is 14 amino acids long. The chain's CDR3 is CASSLAGVNYGYTF. CDR3 nucleotide sequence: TGTGCCAGCAGCTTGGCGGGGGTTAACTATGGCTACACCTTC.

This clone was counted a few times. CDR3 loop: CASSNHKPGLAGLNEQFF. Here the CDR3 DNA reads TGTGCCAGTAGTAACCACAAGCCGGGACTAGCGGGTTTAAATGAGCAGTTCTTC. The V and J genes are TRBV19 and TRBJ2-1; TRBD2 aligns across 12 bases. The CDR3 is 18 residues long. Germline CDR1 is LNHDA and CDR2 is SQIVND (reference sequence). The J segment lost 7 bases and the V segment lost 4 bases, leaving 14 bases of the junction unmatched.

The rearrangement uses TRBV7-2 and TRBJ2-7; TRBD2 agrees at 8 bases. Per germline, CDR1 SGHTA and CDR2 FQGNSA. The CDR3 runs 15 residues. Unmatched junction bases numbered 7, after V lost 4 bases and J lost 2 bases. The CDR3 DNA reads TGTGCCAGCAGCTGGGGGACTAGAGGGACCTACGAGCAGTACTTC. Protein sequence: CASSWGTRGTYEQYF.

The V and J genes are TRBV5-1 and TRBJ2-1; 12 positions agree with TRBD2. With V trimmed by 0 bases and J by 2 bases, 3 bases remained unmatched. The germline V gene has CDR1 SGHRS and CDR2 YFSETQ. The CDR3 contains 17 residues. This chain's CDR3 is CASSLGTSGNPYNEQFF. CDR3 nucleotides: TGCGCCAGCAGCTTGGGGACTAGCGGGAACCCCTACAATGAGCAGTTCTTC.

V and J are TRBV5-1 and TRBJ1-2; D is unresolved. This CDR3 comprises 16 residues. Germline CDR1 is SGHRS and CDR2 is YFSETQ. Trimming shortened V by 0 bases and J by 9 bases, and 21 bases separated the two germline ends. CDR3 protein: CASSLGSVSGFISYTF. The DNA of the CDR3 is TGCGCCAGCAGCTTGGGTAGCGTCAGCGGGTTCATCAGCTACACCTTC.

This chain joins TRBV6-1 and TRBJ1-4; D is perhaps TRBD1 (6 bases). Germline CDR1 and CDR2: MNHNS and SASEGT. The CDR3 consists of 14 residues. V was clipped by 3 bases and J by 6 bases, with 11 bases between them. The CDR3 spells CASSDRGMDEKLFF. CDR3 nucleotide sequence: TGTGCCAGCAGTGACAGGGGAATGGATGAAAAACTGTTTTTT.

This chain links TRBV5-6 with TRBJ2-1; 9 bases fit TRBD1. Germline V CDR1 and CDR2: SGHDT, YYEEEE. Trimming cost V 5 bases and J 2 bases; bases outside gene matches: 2. CDR3 length: 14 amino acids. CDR3 protein: CASRGTGTYNEQFF. The CDR3 DNA reads TGTGCCAGCAGAGGGACAGGGACCTACAATGAGCAGTTCTTC.

This chain uses TRBV9 with TRBJ2-5; TRBD2 agrees at 11 bases. The CDR3 covers 15 residues. Germline assignment: CDR1 SGDLS and CDR2 YYNGEE. Trimming at V came to 7 bases and at J to 2 bases, leaving 7 bases not matched to a gene. The CDR3 here is CASLLTSGTQETQYF. CDR3 nucleotides: TGTGCCAGCCTCCTGACTAGCGGGACTCAAGAGACCCAGTACTTC.